This T cell receptor beta chain was observed in a study of blood T cells in healthy people across ages. Study observations and caveats: The unsorted PBMCs prevented any conclusive comparison of naive versus antigen-experienced cells. Age showed a roughly linear inverse relationship with TCR beta diversity per million T cells. Long-lived and aged donors differed, with more naive CD4+ cells and higher diversity in the long-lived.

The CDR3 contains 17 residues. V lost 2 bases, J lost 12 bases, and 16 bases stayed unmatched. The germline V gene has CDR1 MGHRA and CDR2 YSYEKL. The use of a sample-barcoded 5' primer and a J-beta primer mix characterized a second PCR of about 6 to 11 cycles. One entry per CDR3 protein results from TCRdb running MiXCR on the 5' RACE reads. The sample has 500,000 to 600,000 distinct CDR3 sequences; about 26% are singletons. The sample holds a few counts of this clonotype. Antigen: not known. The chain recombines TRBV4-1 with TRBJ2-1; TRBD1 aligns across 10 bases. The clonotype was recovered from an older woman in good health. Sequenced material: blood. Here the CDR3 DNA reads TGCGCCAGCAGCCAAACCCCCGGGACAGGGGTCGGAGGTGGGCAGTTCTTC. Translation: CASSQTPGTGVGGGQFF.